Listed here are 11 T cell receptor beta chains from one sample, sequenced in a study of control samples from healthy donors and cancer patients. The repertoire was sequenced with immunoSEQ multiplex PCR; TCRdb's copy has only in-frame clones and lacks some. The sample contains 25,000 to 30,000 clones, approximately 85% of which appear only once. Sequenced input: PBMCs. The source of these receptors is an older woman with head and neck cancer.

The chain is built from TRBV14 and TRBJ2-2, with 7 bases lining up with TRBD1. This CDR3 region has 15 residues. V gave up 3 bases and J gave up 7 bases; unmatched junction bases: 8. The germline gives CDR1 SGHDN, CDR2 FVKESK. This chain's CDR3 is CASSHMAGGIGELFF. CDR3 DNA: TGTGCCAGCAGCCATATGGCAGGGGGAATCGGGGAGCTGTTTTTT.

The sample holds a few counts of this clone. The rearrangement joins TRBV10-2 to TRBJ2-7; D is ambiguous. V was trimmed by 6 bases and J by 0 bases, leaving 6 bases between them. CDR3 length equals 12 residues. Germline-derived CDR1 and CDR2 are WSHSY and SAAADI. CDR3 sequence reads: CASRYTSYEQYF. The CDR3 DNA sequence: TGCGCCAGCAGGTATACCTCCTACGAGCAGTACTTC.

This clone appeared a few times. The gene calls are TRBV5-5 and TRBJ2-3; D unresolved. V was pared by 2 bases and J by 1 base, with 11 bases between. The CDR3 covers 15 residues. Looked up from germline, CDR1 is SGHKS and CDR2 is YYEKEE (reference sequence). DNA of the CDR3: TGTGCCAGCAGCTTTCGGGCCCTCCGCACAGATACGCAGTATTTT. Residues: CASSFRALRTDTQYF.

The chain combines TRBV2 with TRBJ2-5; 8 bases match TRBD2. The CDR3 totals 14 residues. Germline trimming cut 5 bases from V and 4 bases from J; bases unmatched to any gene: 6. Germline V lookup: CDR1 SNHLY, CDR2 FYNNEI. The CDR3: CASSPEAGAETQYF. In DNA, the CDR3 is TGTGCCAGCAGTCCCGAAGCGGGAGCAGAGACCCAGTACTTC. The full variable domain, with the rest looked up from reference TRBV2 and TRBJ2-5, is EPEVTQTPSHQVTQMGQEVILRCVPISNHLYFYWYRQILGQKVEFLVSFYNNEISEKSEIFDDQFSVERPDGSNFTLKIRSTKLEDSAMYFCASSPEAGAETQYFGPGTRLLVL.

Of note for this clone: Other nucleotide sequences in the sample specify the same CDR3. The chain joins TRBV19 to TRBJ1-4; the D is unclear. The CDR3 has 13 amino acids. Trimming pared 3 bases from V and 3 bases from J, leaving 5 bases between. CDR1 LNHDA and CDR2 SQIVND come from the germline V gene (reference sequence). CDR3 nucleotide sequence: TGTGCCAGTAGTATGACCTCTAATGAAAAACTGTTTTTT. Residues: CASSMTSNEKLFF.

The J gene is TRBJ1-4, the V gene TRBV2; TRBD1 is a possible D gene (5 bases). The CDR3 is 12 amino acids. Trimming stripped 3 bases from V and 10 bases from J, with 9 bases between. Germline CDR1 reads SNHLY; CDR2 reads FYNNEI. The CDR3 is CASSDSGGKLFF. CDR3 coding DNA: TGTGCCAGCAGTGATTCGGGGGGAAAACTGTTTTTT. Supplemented by reference TRBV2 and TRBJ1-4, the full variable domain reads EPEVTQTPSHQVTQMGQEVILRCVPISNHLYFYWYRQILGQKVEFLVSFYNNEISEKSEIFDDQFSVERPDGSNFTLKIRSTKLEDSAMYFCASSDSGGKLFFGSGTQLSVL.

The chain combines TRBV6-5 with TRBJ1-5, with D perhaps TRBD1 (5 bases). This CDR3 spans 14 amino acids. V lost 7 bases, J lost 2 bases, and 12 bases lay in between. Germline V gene lookup returns CDR1 MNHEY and CDR2 SVGAGI. The DNA of the CDR3 is TGTGCCAGCACCGGGACCTATGGCAATCAGCCCCAGCATTTT. As protein: CASTGTYGNQPQHF.

The J gene is TRBJ1-2, the V gene TRBV28; a weak D match, TRBD1 (6 bases). V was clipped by 6 bases and J by 0 bases, with 11 bases between them. CDR1 and CDR2 from the germline V gene are MDHEN and SYDVKM. The length of the CDR3 is 14 residues. The CDR3 sequence is CASRRDTTNYGYTF. The CDR3 coding sequence is TGTGCCAGCAGAAGGGACACCACTAACTATGGCTACACCTTC.

V usage is TRBV7-3 and J usage is TRBJ2-1; 9 bases align to TRBD2. From germline, CDR1 is SGHTA and CDR2 FQGTGA. The CDR3 runs to 15 residues. The J segment lost 2 bases and the V segment lost 5 bases, leaving 4 bases of the junction unmatched. The CDR3: CASSRTSGPYNEQFF. In nucleotides, the CDR3 is TGTGCCAGCAGCCGAACTAGCGGGCCCTACAATGAGCAGTTCTTC.

V usage is TRBV2 and J usage is TRBJ2-1; 8 bases match TRBD1. V dropped 5 bases and J dropped 8; count of bases not matched to a gene: 5. This CDR3 region has 13 residues. Germline CDR1 reads SNHLY; CDR2 reads FYNNEI. Written as DNA, the CDR3 is TGTGCCAGCAGTTGGACAGGGTTCGATGAGCAGTTCTTC. It translates to CASSWTGFDEQFF.

This chain links TRBV20-1 with TRBJ2-7; D is perhaps TRBD2 (6 bases). Germline V gene sequence: CDR1 DFQATT, CDR2 SNEGSKA (reference sequence). This CDR3 has 13 residues. V shed 3 bases and J shed 0 bases, with 9 bases lying between them. The CDR3: CSASMGGSYEQYF. CDR3 nucleotides: TGCAGTGCTAGTATGGGGGGCTCCTACGAGCAGTACTTC.